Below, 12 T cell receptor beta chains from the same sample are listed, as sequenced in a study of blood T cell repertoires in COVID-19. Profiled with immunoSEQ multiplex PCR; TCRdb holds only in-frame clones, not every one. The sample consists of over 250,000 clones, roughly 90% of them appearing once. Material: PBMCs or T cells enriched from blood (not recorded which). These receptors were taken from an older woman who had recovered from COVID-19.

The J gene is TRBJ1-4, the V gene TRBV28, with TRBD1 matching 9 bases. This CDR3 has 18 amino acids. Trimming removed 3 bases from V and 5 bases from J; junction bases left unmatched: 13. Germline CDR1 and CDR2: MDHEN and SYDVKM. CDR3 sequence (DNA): TGTGCCAGCAGTTTTCCATCGGGACAGGGACCAAAAAATGAAAAACTGTTTTTT. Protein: CASSFPSGQGPKNEKLFF.

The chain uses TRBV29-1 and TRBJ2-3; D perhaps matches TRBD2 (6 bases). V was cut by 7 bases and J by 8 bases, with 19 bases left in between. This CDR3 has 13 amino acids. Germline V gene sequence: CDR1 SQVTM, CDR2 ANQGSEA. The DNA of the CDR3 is TGCAGCGCATCAGCGGGCCCCTCCGGTACGCAGTATTTT. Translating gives CSASAGPSGTQYF.

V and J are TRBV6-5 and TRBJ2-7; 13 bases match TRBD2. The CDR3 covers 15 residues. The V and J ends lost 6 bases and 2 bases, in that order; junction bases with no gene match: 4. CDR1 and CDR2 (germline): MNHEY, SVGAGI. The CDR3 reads CASRGLAGVTYEQYF. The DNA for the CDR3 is TGTGCCAGCAGAGGACTAGCGGGAGTGACCTACGAGCAGTACTTC.

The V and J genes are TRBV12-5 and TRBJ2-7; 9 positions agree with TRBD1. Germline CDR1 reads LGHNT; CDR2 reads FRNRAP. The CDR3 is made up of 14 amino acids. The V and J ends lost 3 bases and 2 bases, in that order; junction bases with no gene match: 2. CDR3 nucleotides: TGTGCTAGTGGTTTCTGGGACAGGGCCTACGAGCAGTACTTC. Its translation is CASGFWDRAYEQYF.

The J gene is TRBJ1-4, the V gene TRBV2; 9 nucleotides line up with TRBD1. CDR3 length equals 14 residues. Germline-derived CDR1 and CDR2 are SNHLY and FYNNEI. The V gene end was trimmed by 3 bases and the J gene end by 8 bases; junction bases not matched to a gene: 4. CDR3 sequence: CASSDLTGGEKLFF. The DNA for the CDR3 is TGTGCCAGCAGTGACTTGACAGGGGGGGAAAAACTGTTTTTT.

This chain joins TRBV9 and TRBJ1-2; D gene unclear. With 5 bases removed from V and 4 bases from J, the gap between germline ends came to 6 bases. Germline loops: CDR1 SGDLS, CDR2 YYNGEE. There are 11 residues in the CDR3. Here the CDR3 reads CASRNSYGYTF. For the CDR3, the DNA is TGTGCCAGCAGGAACAGCTATGGCTACACCTTC.

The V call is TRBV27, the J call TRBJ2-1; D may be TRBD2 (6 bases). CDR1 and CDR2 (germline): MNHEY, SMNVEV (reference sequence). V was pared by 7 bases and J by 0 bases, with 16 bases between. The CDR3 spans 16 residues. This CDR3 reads CASNPSGWSSYNEQFF. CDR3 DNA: TGTGCCAGCAATCCGAGCGGGTGGAGCTCCTACAATGAGCAGTTCTTC.

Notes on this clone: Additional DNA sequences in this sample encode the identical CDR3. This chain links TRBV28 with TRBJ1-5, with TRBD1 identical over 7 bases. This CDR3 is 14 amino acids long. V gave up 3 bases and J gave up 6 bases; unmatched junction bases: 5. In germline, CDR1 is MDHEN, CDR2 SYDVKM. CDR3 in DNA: TGTGCCAGCAGTTTGTACAGGGGAAGTCAGCCCCAGCATTTT. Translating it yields CASSLYRGSQPQHF.

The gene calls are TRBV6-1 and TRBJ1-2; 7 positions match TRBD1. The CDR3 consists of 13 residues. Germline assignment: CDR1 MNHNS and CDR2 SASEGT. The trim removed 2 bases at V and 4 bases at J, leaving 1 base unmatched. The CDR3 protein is CASSEWDSYGYTF. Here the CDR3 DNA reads TGTGCCAGCAGTGAATGGGACAGCTATGGCTACACCTTC.

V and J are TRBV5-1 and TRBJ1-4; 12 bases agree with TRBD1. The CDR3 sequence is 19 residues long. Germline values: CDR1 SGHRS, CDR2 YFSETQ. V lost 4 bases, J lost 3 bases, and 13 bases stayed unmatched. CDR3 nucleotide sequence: TGCGCCAGCAGCCGGAGGGGGACAGGGGGCGGTTTTGCTAATGAAAAACTGTTTTTT. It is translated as CASSRRGTGGGFANEKLFF.

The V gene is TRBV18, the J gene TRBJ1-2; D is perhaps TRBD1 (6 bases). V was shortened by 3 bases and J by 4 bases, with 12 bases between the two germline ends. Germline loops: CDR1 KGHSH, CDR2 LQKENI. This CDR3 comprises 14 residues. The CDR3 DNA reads TGTGCCAGCTCACCGGGGGCAGGGGCCTATGGCTACACCTTC. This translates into CASSPGAGAYGYTF. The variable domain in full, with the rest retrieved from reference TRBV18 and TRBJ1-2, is NAGVMQNPRHLVRRRGQEARLRCSPMKGHSHVYWYRQLPEEGLKFMVYLQKENIIDESGMPKERFSAEFPKEGPSILRIQQVVRGDSAAYFCASSPGAGAYGYTFGSGTRLTVV.

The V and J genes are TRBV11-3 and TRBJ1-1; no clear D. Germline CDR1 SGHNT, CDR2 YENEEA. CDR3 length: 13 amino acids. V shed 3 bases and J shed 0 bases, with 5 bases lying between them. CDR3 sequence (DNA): TGTGCCAGCAGCTTGACACTGAACACTGAAGCTTTCTTT. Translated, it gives CASSLTLNTEAFF.